The present entry profiles one T cell receptor beta chain with its context. The target antigen is unknown. The CDR3 has 15 amino acids. V shed 0 bases and J shed 5 bases, with 10 bases lying between them. Germline loops: CDR1 SGHAT, CDR2 FQNNGV. This entry is derived from a study of chemoradiotherapy in HPV16-positive cancers. Points from the study as a whole: For HPV16-positive patients, expanding HPV-responsive T cells associated with longer recurrence-free survival.

The data were produced by immunoSEQ multiplex PCR, yet TCRdb's version contains in-frame clones alone and is incomplete. The sample yields about 30,000 clones, about 89% seen once. Repeated repertoire sampling spanned the course of chemoradiotherapy. The sequence was obtained from a human donor with HPV-associated anogenital cancer. The chain carries TRBV11-2 and TRBJ1-4; weak D call: TRBD1 (6 bases). This material consisted of blood, taken from a patient who underwent chemoradiotherapy. CDR3 DNA sequence: TGTGCCAGCAGCTTAGATCGGGGGGCGAATGAAAAACTGTTTTTT. Translating gives CASSLDRGANEKLFF.